This T cell receptor beta chain stems from a study of blood T cell repertoires in COVID-19. At the level of the study: The samples span acute and convalescent COVID-19 from the United States, Italy and Spain. Sources were T cells, B-cell-depleted T cells, or PBMCs; the material itself was cDNA or gDNA.

Germline loops: CDR1 MGHRA, CDR2 YSYEKL. Trimming cost V 0 bases and J 10 bases, with 13 bases left between them. The CDR3 consists of 15 residues. This clone has a handful of counts. Original processing methods: Estimated nucleated cell counts came from reference gene primer amplification. TCRdb keeps only in-frame clones here, not all; method: immunoSEQ multiplex PCR. Clone size and the V and J calls come from that table; the DNA yielded D and trimming. The data contain approximately 110,000 clones, around four fifths of them seen just once; the ten biggest clones take up around a sixth. Sequencing was performed on peripheral blood. The TCR comes from a woman aged 55-75 years with acute or convalescent COVID-19. The rearrangement joins TRBV4-1 to TRBJ1-6, with D uncertain. CDR3 region: CASSQDFVGSSPLHF. In DNA form, the CDR3 reads TGCGCCAGCAGCCAAGATTTCGTGGGTAGCTCACCCCTCCACTTT.